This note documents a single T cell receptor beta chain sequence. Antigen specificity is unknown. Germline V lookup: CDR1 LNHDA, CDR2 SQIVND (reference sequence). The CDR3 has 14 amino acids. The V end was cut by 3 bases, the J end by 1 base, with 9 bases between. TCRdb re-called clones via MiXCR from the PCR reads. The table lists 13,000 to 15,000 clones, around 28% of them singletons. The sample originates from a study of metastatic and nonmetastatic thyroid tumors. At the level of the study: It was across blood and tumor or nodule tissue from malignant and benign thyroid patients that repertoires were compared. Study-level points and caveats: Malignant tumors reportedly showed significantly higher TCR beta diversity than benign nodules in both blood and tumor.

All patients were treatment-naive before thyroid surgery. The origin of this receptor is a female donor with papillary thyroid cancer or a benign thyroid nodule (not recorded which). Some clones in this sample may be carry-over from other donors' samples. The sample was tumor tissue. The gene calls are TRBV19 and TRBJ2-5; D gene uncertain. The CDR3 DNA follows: TGTGCCAGTAGTATCTTAGGGCCCCAAGAGACCCAGTACTTC. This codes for CASSILGPQETQYF.